This entry is about one T cell receptor beta chain. The data belong to a study of cytomegalovirus exposure and HLA in healthy donors. From germline, CDR1 is SNHLY and CDR2 FYNNEI. The CDR3 loop spans 12 amino acids. Trimming pared 7 bases from V and 4 bases from J, leaving 11 bases between. Vbeta (60) and Jbeta (13) primers were used in the PCR. Measured with immunoSEQ multiplex PCR; TCRdb has only the in-frame clones, and not every one. The sample has 95,000 to 150,000 clones; less than 80% are singletons. The V gene is TRBV2, the J gene TRBJ2-7; D might be TRBD1 (6 bases). The receptor comes from a woman aged 45-60 years in good health and CMV-seronegative. The sequenced material came from PBMCs. CDR3 DNA sequence: TGTGCCAGCACCGACCAGGGGTACGAGCAGTACTTC. It codes for CASTDQGYEQYF.